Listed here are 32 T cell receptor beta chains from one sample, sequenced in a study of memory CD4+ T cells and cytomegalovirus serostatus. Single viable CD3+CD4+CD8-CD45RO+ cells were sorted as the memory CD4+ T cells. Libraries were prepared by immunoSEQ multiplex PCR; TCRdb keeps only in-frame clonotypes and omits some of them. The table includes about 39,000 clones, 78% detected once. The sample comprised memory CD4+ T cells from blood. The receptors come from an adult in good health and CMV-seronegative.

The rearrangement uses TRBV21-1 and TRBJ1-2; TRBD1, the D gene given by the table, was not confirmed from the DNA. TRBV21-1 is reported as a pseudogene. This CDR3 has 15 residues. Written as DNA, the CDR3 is TGTGCCAGCAGCAATCTCTGGGCCCTGAACTATGGCTACACCTTC. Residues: CASSNLWALNYGYTF.

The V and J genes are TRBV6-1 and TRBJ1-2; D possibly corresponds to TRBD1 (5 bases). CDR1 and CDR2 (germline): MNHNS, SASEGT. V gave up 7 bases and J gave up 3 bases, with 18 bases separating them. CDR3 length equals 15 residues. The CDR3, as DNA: TGTGCCAGCACCGGGGGGATAGGAGCGGACTATGGCTACACCTTC. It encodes CASTGGIGADYGYTF.

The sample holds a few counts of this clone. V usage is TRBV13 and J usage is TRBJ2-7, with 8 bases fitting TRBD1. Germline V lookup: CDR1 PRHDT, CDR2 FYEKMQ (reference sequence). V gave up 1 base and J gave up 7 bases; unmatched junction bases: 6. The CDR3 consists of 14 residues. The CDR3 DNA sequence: TGTGCCAGCAGCTTAGAAGACAGGGGCGGAGAGCAGTACTTC. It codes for CASSLEDRGGEQYF.

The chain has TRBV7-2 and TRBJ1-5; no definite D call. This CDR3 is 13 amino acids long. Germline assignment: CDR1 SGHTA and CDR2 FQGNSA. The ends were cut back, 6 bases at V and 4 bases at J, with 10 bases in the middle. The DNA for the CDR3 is TGTGCCAGCAGTTCAGGTGCGAATCAGCCCCAGCATTTT. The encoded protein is CASSSGANQPQHF.

In DNA form, the CDR3 reads TGTGCCAGCAGCTCGGGACAGTACAATGAGCAGTTCTTC. Protein product: CASSSGQYNEQFF. The rearrangement joins TRBV11-2 to TRBJ2-1; 7 bases match TRBD1. The germline gives CDR1 SGHAT, CDR2 FQNNGV. V shed 4 bases and J 4 bases; nucleotides not matched to a gene: 1. This CDR3 has 13 amino acids.

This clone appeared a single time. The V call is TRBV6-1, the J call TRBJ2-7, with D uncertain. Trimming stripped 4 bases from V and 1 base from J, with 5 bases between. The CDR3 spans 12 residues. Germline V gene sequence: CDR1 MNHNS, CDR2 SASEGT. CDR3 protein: CASSVSSYEQYF. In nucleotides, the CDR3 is TGTGCCAGCAGTGTCTCGTCCTACGAGCAGTACTTC.

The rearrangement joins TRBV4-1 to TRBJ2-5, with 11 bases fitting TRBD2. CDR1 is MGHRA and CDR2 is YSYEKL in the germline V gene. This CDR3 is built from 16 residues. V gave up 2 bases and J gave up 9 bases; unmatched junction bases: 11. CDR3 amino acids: CASSQPGTSGALAQYF. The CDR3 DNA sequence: TGCGCCAGCAGCCAACCCGGGACTAGCGGTGCTCTGGCCCAGTACTTC.

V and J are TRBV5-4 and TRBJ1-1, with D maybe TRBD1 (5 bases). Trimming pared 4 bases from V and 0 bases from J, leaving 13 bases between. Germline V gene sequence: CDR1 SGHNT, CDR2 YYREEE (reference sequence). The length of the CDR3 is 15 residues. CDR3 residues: CASSPRQNMNTEAFF. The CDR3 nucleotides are TGTGCCAGCAGCCCGAGACAGAACATGAACACTGAAGCTTTCTTT.

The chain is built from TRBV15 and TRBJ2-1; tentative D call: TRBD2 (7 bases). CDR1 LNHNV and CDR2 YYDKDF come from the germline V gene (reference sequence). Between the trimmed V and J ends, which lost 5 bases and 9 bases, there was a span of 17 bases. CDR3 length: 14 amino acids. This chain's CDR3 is CATSPAGGRSEQFF. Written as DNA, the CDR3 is TGTGCCACCAGCCCGGCCGGGGGGCGAAGTGAGCAGTTCTTC.

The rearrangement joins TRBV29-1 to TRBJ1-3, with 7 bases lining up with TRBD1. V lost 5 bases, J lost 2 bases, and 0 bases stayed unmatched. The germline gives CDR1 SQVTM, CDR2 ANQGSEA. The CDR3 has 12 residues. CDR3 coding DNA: TGCAGCGTTAGGGGGCCTGGAAACACCATATATTTT. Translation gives CSVRGPGNTIYF.

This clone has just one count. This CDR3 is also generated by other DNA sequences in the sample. CDR3 sequence (DNA): TGTGCCAGCAGCGTAGGTGGGGGAAACACCATATATTTT. It codes for CASSVGGGNTIYF. The genes are TRBV9 and TRBJ1-3; D gene unclear. The CDR3 runs to 13 residues. Germline V lookup: CDR1 SGDLS, CDR2 YYNGEE. V lost 0 bases, J lost 4 bases, and 5 bases lay in between.

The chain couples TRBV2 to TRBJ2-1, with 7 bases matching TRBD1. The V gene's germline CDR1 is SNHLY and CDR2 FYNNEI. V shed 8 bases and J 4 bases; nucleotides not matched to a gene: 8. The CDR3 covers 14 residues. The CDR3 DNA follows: TGTGCCAGCCGCACCGGGACAGCATACAATGAGCAGTTCTTC. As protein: CASRTGTAYNEQFF.

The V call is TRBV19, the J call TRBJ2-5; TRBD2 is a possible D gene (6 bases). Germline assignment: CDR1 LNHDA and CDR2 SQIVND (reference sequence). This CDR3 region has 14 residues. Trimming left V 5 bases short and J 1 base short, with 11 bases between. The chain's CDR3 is CASSPGLLQETQYF. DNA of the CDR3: TGTGCCAGTAGTCCTGGACTACTCCAAGAGACCCAGTACTTC. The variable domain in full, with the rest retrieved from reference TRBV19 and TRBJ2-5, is DGGITQSPKYLFRKEGQNVTLSCEQNLNHDAMYWYRQDPGQGLRLIYYSQIVNDFQKGDIAEGYSVSREKKESFPLTVTSAQKNPTAFYLCASSPGLLQETQYFGPGTRLLVL.

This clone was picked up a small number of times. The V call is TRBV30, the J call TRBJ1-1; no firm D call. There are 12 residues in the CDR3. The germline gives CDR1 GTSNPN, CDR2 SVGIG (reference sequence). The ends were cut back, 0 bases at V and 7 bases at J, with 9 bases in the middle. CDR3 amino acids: CAWSVSAFEAFF. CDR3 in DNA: TGTGCCTGGAGTGTGTCGGCTTTTGAAGCTTTCTTT.

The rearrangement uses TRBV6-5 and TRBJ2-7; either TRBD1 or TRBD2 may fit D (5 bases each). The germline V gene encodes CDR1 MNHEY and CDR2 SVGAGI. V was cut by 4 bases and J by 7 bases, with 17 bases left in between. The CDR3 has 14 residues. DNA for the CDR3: TGTGCCAGCAGTTCGATTCCGGGACGGAGGGAGCAGTACTTC. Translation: CASSSIPGRREQYF.

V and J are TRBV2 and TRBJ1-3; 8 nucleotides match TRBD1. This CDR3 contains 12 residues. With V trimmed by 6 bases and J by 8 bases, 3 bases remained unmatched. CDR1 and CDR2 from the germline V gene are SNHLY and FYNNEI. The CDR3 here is CASRKTGDTIYF. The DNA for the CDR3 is TGTGCCAGCAGGAAGACAGGGGACACCATATATTTT.

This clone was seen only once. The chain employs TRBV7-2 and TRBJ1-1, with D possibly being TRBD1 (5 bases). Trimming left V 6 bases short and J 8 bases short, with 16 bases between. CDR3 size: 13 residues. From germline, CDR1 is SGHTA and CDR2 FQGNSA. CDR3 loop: CASSARGASEAFF. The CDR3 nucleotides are TGTGCCAGCAGTGCTAGAGGGGCTTCAGAAGCTTTCTTT.

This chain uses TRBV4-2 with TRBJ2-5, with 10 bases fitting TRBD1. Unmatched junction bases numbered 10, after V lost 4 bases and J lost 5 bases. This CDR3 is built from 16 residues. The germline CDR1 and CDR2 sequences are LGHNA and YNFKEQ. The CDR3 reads CASSRAGTGARETQYF. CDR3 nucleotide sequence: TGTGCCAGCAGCCGGGCCGGGACAGGGGCGAGGGAGACCCAGTACTTC.

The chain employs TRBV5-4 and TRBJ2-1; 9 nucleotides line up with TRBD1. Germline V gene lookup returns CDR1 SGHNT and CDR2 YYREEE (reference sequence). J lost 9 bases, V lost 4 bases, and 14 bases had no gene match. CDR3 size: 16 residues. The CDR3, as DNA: TGTGCCAGCAGCCTAAAAACAGGGGGCGCGTATAGTGAGCAGTTCTTC. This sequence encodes CASSLKTGGAYSEQFF.

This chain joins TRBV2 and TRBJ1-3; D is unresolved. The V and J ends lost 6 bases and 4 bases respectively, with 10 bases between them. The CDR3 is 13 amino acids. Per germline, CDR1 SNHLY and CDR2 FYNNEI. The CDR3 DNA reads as TGTGCCAGCAGGGGAGGTGTCGGAAACACCATATATTTT. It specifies CASRGGVGNTIYF.

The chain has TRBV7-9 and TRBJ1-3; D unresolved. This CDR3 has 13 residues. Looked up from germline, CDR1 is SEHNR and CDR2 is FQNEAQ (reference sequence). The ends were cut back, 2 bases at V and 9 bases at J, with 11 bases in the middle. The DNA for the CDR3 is TGTGCCAGCAGCTTATCAGAGAGCGGCACCATATATTTT. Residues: CASSLSESGTIYF.

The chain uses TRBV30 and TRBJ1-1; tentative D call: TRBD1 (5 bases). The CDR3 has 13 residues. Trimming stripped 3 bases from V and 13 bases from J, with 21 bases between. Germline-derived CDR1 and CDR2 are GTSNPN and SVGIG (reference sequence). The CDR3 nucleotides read TGTGCCTGGAGGGCCCAGCAGGGTGGGAAGGGTTTCTTT. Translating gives CAWRAQQGGKGFF.

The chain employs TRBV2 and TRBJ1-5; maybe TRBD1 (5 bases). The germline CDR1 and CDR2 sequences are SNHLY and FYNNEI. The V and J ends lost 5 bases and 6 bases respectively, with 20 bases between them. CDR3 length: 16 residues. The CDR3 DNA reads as TGTGCCAGCAGTAGGGGCTCGGGCAATTCTGGTCAGCCCCAGCATTTT. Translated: CASSRGSGNSGQPQHF. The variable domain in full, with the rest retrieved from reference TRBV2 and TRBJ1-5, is EPEVTQTPSHQVTQMGQEVILRCVPISNHLYFYWYRQILGQKVEFLVSFYNNEISEKSEIFDDQFSVERPDGSNFTLKIRSTKLEDSAMYFCASSRGSGNSGQPQHFGDGTRLSIL.

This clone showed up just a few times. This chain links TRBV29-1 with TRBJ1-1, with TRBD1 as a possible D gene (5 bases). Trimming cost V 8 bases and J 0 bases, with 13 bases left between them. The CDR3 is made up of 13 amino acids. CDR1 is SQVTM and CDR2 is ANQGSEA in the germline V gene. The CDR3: CSFRVTLNTEAFF. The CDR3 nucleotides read TGCAGCTTCAGGGTTACTTTGAACACTGAAGCTTTCTTT.

The CDR3 bases are TGTGCCAGCAGCTTGGATTCGGACGGGACTGAAGCTTTCTTT. Translated: CASSLDSDGTEAFF. The rearrangement uses TRBV5-4 and TRBJ1-1; D ambiguous. This CDR3 comprises 14 residues. The V gene lost 0 bases and the J gene lost 5 bases, with 11 bases spanning the gap. Germline V lookup: CDR1 SGHNT, CDR2 YYREEE (reference sequence).

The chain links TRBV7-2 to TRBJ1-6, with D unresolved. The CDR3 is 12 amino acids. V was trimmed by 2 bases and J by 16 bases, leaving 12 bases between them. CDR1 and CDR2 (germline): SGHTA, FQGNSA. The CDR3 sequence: CASSLNSGHLHF. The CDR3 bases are TGTGCCAGCAGCTTAAATTCGGGCCATCTCCACTTT.

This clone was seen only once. CDR3 sequence: CASSFMGDNTEAFF. CDR3 nucleotides: TGTGCCAGCAGCTTTATGGGAGACAACACTGAAGCTTTCTTT. The chain joins TRBV5-4 to TRBJ1-1; D remains ambiguous. Trimming left V 2 bases short and J 2 bases short, with 10 bases between. The CDR3 consists of 14 residues. Germline assignment: CDR1 SGHNT and CDR2 YYREEE (reference sequence).

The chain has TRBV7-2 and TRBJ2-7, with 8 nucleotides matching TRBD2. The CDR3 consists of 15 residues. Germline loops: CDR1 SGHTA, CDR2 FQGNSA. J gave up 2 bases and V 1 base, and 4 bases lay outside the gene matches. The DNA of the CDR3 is TGTGCCAGCAGCTTAGAACAGCGGGGGCCCTACGAGCAGTACTTC. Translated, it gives CASSLEQRGPYEQYF.

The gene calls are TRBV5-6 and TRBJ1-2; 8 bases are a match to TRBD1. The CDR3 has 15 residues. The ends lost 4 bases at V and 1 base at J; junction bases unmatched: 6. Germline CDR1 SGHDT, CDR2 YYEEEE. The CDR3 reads CASSSYRGGNYGYTF. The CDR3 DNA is TGTGCCAGCAGCAGCTACAGGGGGGGTAACTATGGCTACACCTTC. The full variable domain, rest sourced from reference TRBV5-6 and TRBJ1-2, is DAGVTQSPTHLIKTRGQQVTLRCSPKSGHDTVSWYQQALGQGPQFIFQYYEEEERQRGNFPDRFSGHQFPNYSSELNVNALLLGDSALYLCASSSYRGGNYGYTFGSGTRLTVV.

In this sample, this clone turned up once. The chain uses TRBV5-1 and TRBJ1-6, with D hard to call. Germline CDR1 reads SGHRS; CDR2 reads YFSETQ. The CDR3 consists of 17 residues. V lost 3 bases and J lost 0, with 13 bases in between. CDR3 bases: TGCGCCAGCAGCTCGGACGGCCGAAGCTCCTATAATTCACCCCTCCACTTT. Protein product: CASSSDGRSSYNSPLHF.

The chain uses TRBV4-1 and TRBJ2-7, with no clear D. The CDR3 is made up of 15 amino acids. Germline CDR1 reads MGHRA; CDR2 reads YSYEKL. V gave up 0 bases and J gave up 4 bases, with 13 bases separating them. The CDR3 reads CASSQEPGKKYEQYF. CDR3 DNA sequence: TGCGCCAGCAGCCAAGAACCAGGCAAGAAATACGAGCAGTACTTC.

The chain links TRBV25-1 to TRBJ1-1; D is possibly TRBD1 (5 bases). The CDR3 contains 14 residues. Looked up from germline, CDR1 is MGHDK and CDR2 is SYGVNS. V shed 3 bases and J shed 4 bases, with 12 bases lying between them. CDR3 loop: CASSETLQGTEAFF. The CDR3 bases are TGTGCCAGCAGTGAGACCTTGCAGGGCACTGAAGCTTTCTTT.